These 25 T cell receptor beta chains share one sample of origin, sequenced in a study of response to subunit inactivated influenza vaccine. TCRdb called the RT-PCR reads again in MiXCR, with one record for every CDR3 protein. This sample has about 190,000 distinct CDR3 sequences, with under 15% found just once. This material consisted of CD8+ T cells sorted from PBMCs, taken roughly 5 days after vaccination. These receptors all stem from a man aged 50 to 60 who received an inactivated influenza vaccine.

Here the CDR3 DNA reads TGTGCCAGCAGCCAAGAGGGCGGGAGCGGCACCGGGGAGCTGTTTTTT. Translation: CASSQEGGSGTGELFF. J is TRBJ2-2 and V is TRBV4-2; 7 nucleotides line up with TRBD2. The V segment lost 0 bases and the J segment 4 bases; nucleotides outside the gene matches: 5. Germline CDR1 reads LGHNA; CDR2 reads YNFKEQ. The length of the CDR3 is 16 residues.

This clonotype was seen a handful of times. This rearrangement joins TRBV4-3 to TRBJ2-7; possibly TRBD1 or TRBD2 for D (6 bases each). Per the germline V gene, CDR1 is LGHNA and CDR2 is YSLEER. The CDR3 consists of 14 residues. With 1 base removed from V and 3 bases from J, the gap between germline ends came to 10 bases. The CDR3 loop is CASSQARGGYEQYF. CDR3 bases: TGCGCCAGCAGCCAAGCCAGGGGAGGCTACGAGCAGTACTTC.

The V gene is TRBV20-1, the J gene TRBJ2-1; 13 bases match TRBD2. The V segment lost 3 bases and the J segment 0 bases; nucleotides outside the gene matches: 5. Germline assignment: CDR1 DFQATT and CDR2 SNEGSKA (reference sequence). The CDR3 has 17 amino acids. The CDR3 DNA reads TGCAGTGCTAGTCAACTAGCGGGAGGGCCCTCCTACAATGAGCAGTTCTTC. This translates into CSASQLAGGPSYNEQFF.

Only a few counts were recorded for this clonotype. The chain uses TRBV7-8 and TRBJ2-7, with TRBD2 identical over 7 bases. Trimming took 8 bases from V and 3 from J; bases not matched to a gene: 4. Germline lookup yields CDR1 SGHVS and CDR2 FQNEAQ. The CDR3 spans 12 residues. CDR3 loop: CASGSGGYEQYF. Here the CDR3 DNA reads TGTGCCAGCGGCTCGGGGGGCTACGAGCAGTACTTC.

In this sample, this clonotype turned up a few times. The chain combines TRBV12-3 or TRBV12-4 with TRBJ2-5; a possible D gene is TRBD1 (5 bases). The CDR3 is 14 residues long. V lost 3 bases to trimming and J lost 2 bases, with 10 bases between them. The CDR3 region is CASSLGQNQETQYF. For the CDR3, the DNA is TGTGCCAGCAGTTTGGGGCAGAATCAAGAGACCCAGTACTTC.

The chain links TRBV12-3 or TRBV12-4 to TRBJ2-3, with 10 bases lining up with TRBD1. Trimming took 4 bases from V and 5 from J; bases not matched to a gene: 9. CDR3 length: 16 amino acids. The CDR3 sequence: CASSSTGTGDRDTQYF. The CDR3 DNA sequence: TGTGCCAGCAGTTCAACCGGGACAGGGGATAGAGATACGCAGTATTTT.

V usage is TRBV2 and J usage is TRBJ2-7, with 9 bases aligning to TRBD2. Germline values: CDR1 SNHLY, CDR2 FYNNEI. Germline trimming cut 5 bases from V and 2 bases from J; bases unmatched to any gene: 7. This CDR3 region has 15 residues. The CDR3 nucleotides are TGTGCCAGCAGTTTGACTAGCGGTCCTCCCTACGAGCAGTACTTC. Protein sequence: CASSLTSGPPYEQYF.

V and J are TRBV12-3 or TRBV12-4 and TRBJ1-5; 7 positions agree with TRBD1. The CDR3 loop spans 13 amino acids. With V trimmed by 6 bases and J by 4 bases, 3 bases remained unmatched. The CDR3, as DNA: TGTGCCAGCAGCCCGGGACAGAATCAGCCCCAGCATTTT. This encodes CASSPGQNQPQHF.

This clonotype was found a few times. The V and J genes are TRBV28 and TRBJ1-1; D ambiguous. Trimming pared 5 bases from V and 0 bases from J, leaving 13 bases between. Germline CDR1 and CDR2: MDHEN and SYDVKM. The CDR3 has 15 residues. Here the CDR3 DNA reads TGTGCCAGCAGTCAGGTGGTGGGAATGAACACTGAAGCTTTCTTT. It yields the protein CASSQVVGMNTEAFF.

This clonotype was detected only a few times. The J gene is TRBJ1-2, the V gene TRBV7-9; 8 nucleotides align to TRBD1. The length of the CDR3 is 14 residues. The germline V gene has CDR1 SEHNR and CDR2 FQNEAQ (reference sequence). V lost 4 bases, J lost 4 bases, and 5 bases stayed unmatched. This CDR3 is CASSWTTGVYGYTF. Written as DNA, the CDR3 is TGTGCCAGCAGCTGGACGACAGGGGTCTATGGCTACACCTTC. Based on the CDR3 plus reference TRBV7-9 and TRBJ1-2, the full variable domain is DTGVSQNPRHKITKRGQNVTFRCDPISEHNRLYWYRQTLGQGPEFLTYFQNEAQLEKSRLLSDRFSAERPKGSFSTLEIQRTEQGDSAMYLCASSWTTGVYGYTFGSGTRLTVV.

This clonotype appeared a few times. The chain employs TRBV4-2 and TRBJ1-1; D may be TRBD1 (5 bases). The CDR3 totals 15 residues. V was shortened by 0 bases and J by 0 bases, with 8 bases between the two germline ends. CDR1 and CDR2 from the germline V gene are LGHNA and YNFKEQ. CDR3 in amino acids: CASSQEWDLNTEAFF. DNA for the CDR3: TGTGCCAGCAGCCAAGAATGGGACCTGAACACTGAAGCTTTCTTT.

This clonotype was seen a handful of times. V and J are TRBV9 and TRBJ2-2; 7 nucleotides align to TRBD1. CDR1 and CDR2 (germline): SGDLS, YYNGEE. V lost 0 bases and J lost 4; bases outside the gene matches: 3. The CDR3 loop spans 15 amino acids. CDR3 amino acids: CASSVGGGLTGELFF. The CDR3 DNA reads TGTGCCAGCAGCGTAGGAGGGGGCCTCACCGGGGAGCTGTTTTTT.

This rearrangement joins TRBV7-2 to TRBJ2-1; 8 nucleotides agree with TRBD2. The CDR3 loop spans 15 amino acids. V gave up 4 bases and J gave up 5 bases; unmatched junction bases: 7. The germline CDR1 and CDR2 sequences are SGHTA and FQGNSA. The CDR3 region is CASSYEAGDHNEQFF. CDR3 in DNA: TGTGCCAGCAGCTATGAAGCGGGAGACCACAATGAGCAGTTCTTC.

This clonotype was detected a few times. The V gene is TRBV7-9, the J gene TRBJ2-4; perhaps D is TRBD1 or TRBD2 (7 bases each). Per the germline V gene, CDR1 is SEHNR and CDR2 is FQNEAQ (reference sequence). Trimming cost V 6 bases and J 0 bases, with 15 bases left between them. This CDR3 is built from 16 residues. Written as DNA, the CDR3 is TGTGCCAGCAGTCCCAGGGGGGGACCAGCCAAAAACATTCAGTACTTC. Amino acids: CASSPRGGPAKNIQYF.

The chain combines TRBV7-2 with TRBJ2-7; the D call may be TRBD1 or TRBD2 (5 bases each). V was pared by 1 base and J by 0 bases, with 10 bases between. This CDR3 is 15 amino acids long. Germline V lookup: CDR1 SGHTA, CDR2 FQGNSA. CDR3 sequence: CASSLVAGGSYEQYF. DNA for the CDR3: TGTGCCAGCAGCTTAGTAGCTGGGGGCTCCTACGAGCAGTACTTC.

The chain employs TRBV20-1 and TRBJ2-5; TRBD2 matches at 7 bases. Losses at the gene ends were 2 bases for V and 3 bases for J; bases not matched to a gene: 15. This CDR3 is built from 17 residues. The V gene's germline CDR1 is DFQATT and CDR2 SNEGSKA (reference sequence). The CDR3 DNA sequence: TGCAGTGCTAGACCGGCGGGAGTGTGGATGGTAGAAGAGACCCAGTACTTC. Protein: CSARPAGVWMVEETQYF.

In regard to this clonotype: At one boundary the junction diverges from the germline segment, which might be a read error. The V gene is TRBV7-9, the J gene TRBJ2-5, with a weak D call TRBD1 (6 bases). Germline V lookup: CDR1 SEHNR, CDR2 FQNEAQ (reference sequence). The CDR3 length is 16 residues. The CDR3 nucleotides are TGTGCCAGCAGCCAAAGGGCCGGACGGGACAAAGATACCCAGTACTTC. Its translation is CASSQRAGRDKDTQYF.

This clonotype was observed many times. V usage is TRBV20-1 and J usage is TRBJ2-2; 7 nucleotides line up with TRBD2. The CDR3 runs to 16 residues. From germline, CDR1 is DFQATT and CDR2 SNEGSKA (reference sequence). Trimming removed 0 bases from V and 6 bases from J; junction bases left unmatched: 10. CDR3 sequence reads: CSARDVREGSPGELFF. CDR3 in DNA: TGCAGTGCTAGAGATGTAAGGGAGGGGTCCCCCGGGGAGCTGTTTTTT.

Ten or more counts support this clonotype. The chain carries TRBV7-8 and TRBJ2-1, with 7 bases aligning to TRBD2. Trimming took 0 bases from V and 3 from J; bases not matched to a gene: 11. Germline loops: CDR1 SGHVS, CDR2 FQNEAQ. The CDR3 is made up of 18 amino acids. The CDR3, as DNA: TGTGCCAGCAGCTTAGCGAGGGCTAGCCGGGAGGTCTACAATGAGCAGTTCTTC. Its protein is CASSLARASREVYNEQFF.

This clonotype has a count of ten or more. J is TRBJ2-7 and V is TRBV28; a possible D gene is TRBD1 (6 bases). Trimming took 1 base from V and 0 from J, leaving 22 bases between them. The germline V gene encodes CDR1 MDHEN and CDR2 SYDVKM. The CDR3 sequence is 19 residues long. The CDR3 coding sequence is TGTGCCAGCAGTTTATCCTTAGCGTCAGGGACACCTAACTCCTACGAGCAGTACTTC. It yields the protein CASSLSLASGTPNSYEQYF. Drawing the rest from reference TRBV28 and TRBJ2-7, the complete variable domain is DVKVTQSSRYLVKRTGEKVFLECVQDMDHENMFWYRQDPGLGLRLIYFSYDVKMKEKGDIPEGYSVSREKKERFSLILESASTNQTSMYLCASSLSLASGTPNSYEQYFGPGTRLTVT.

The chain is built from TRBV15 and TRBJ1-5; D is possibly TRBD1 (5 bases). Germline-derived CDR1 and CDR2 are LNHNV and YYDKDF (reference sequence). V dropped 5 bases and J dropped 5 bases, with 13 bases sitting between them. CDR3 size: 14 residues. Here the CDR3 reads CATSPTRGDQPQHF. For the CDR3, the DNA is TGTGCCACCAGCCCCACGAGGGGCGATCAGCCCCAGCATTTT.

This clonotype was found many times. This chain uses TRBV9 with TRBJ2-7; D unresolved. Deletions cut 3 bases from V and 0 bases from J, with 10 bases between. The CDR3 runs to 14 residues. Germline V gene data show CDR1 as SGDLS and CDR2 as YYNGEE. CDR3 loop: CASSGGRGSYEQYF. Here the CDR3 DNA reads TGTGCCAGCAGCGGTGGCAGAGGCTCCTACGAGCAGTACTTC.

The chain couples TRBV27 to TRBJ2-2; either TRBD1 or TRBD2 may supply D (5 bases each). Germline lookup yields CDR1 MNHEY and CDR2 SMNVEV (reference sequence). Trimming removed 3 bases from V and 4 bases from J, with 18 bases in between. The CDR3 has 17 residues. CDR3 loop: CASSLLGAKGSTGELFF. CDR3 coding DNA: TGTGCCAGCAGTTTGTTAGGGGCTAAGGGGAGCACCGGGGAGCTGTTTTTT.

This clonotype was detected only a few times. The V and J genes are TRBV5-6 and TRBJ2-7; D is ambiguous. The CDR3 extends over 16 amino acids. V lost 0 bases, J lost 2 bases, and 15 bases lay in between. Germline assignment: CDR1 SGHDT and CDR2 YYEEEE. The DNA of the CDR3 is TGTGCCAGCAGCTTGGCCGTGACGCTGACCACCTACGAGCAGTACTTC. Amino acids: CASSLAVTLTTYEQYF.

This clonotype was detected a few times. The V gene is TRBV27, the J gene TRBJ2-1, with 9 bases aligning to TRBD2. V trimming: 0 bases; J trimming: 1 base; junction bases outside the gene matches: 4. Germline V gene lookup returns CDR1 MNHEY and CDR2 SMNVEV (reference sequence). The CDR3 has 17 residues. Here the CDR3 DNA reads TGTGCCAGCAGTTTATCCCTGACTAGCGGATCCTACAATGAGCAGTTCTTC. It yields the protein CASSLSLTSGSYNEQFF.